This section outlines one TCR beta chain sequence together with its context. No base quality information exists; no much larger clone differs at one position. V and J lose 0 bases and 4 bases, and a span of 27 bases separates them. CDR1 and CDR2, per the germline V gene (reference sequence), are DFQATT and SNEGSKA. CDR3 length: 19 amino acids, cysteine to phenylalanine. This entry keeps only the CDR3 DNA: 57 bases, framed from base 1. This specimen belongs to a study of T cells after yellow fever vaccination (dated 2019 in TCRdb). Regarding the complete study: Staining for CD3, CD45RA, CCR7 and CD95 was used to sort memory subsets (EM, EMRA, CM and Tscm) on a BD FACS Aria III. Libraries from fractions with low cell numbers were prepared with the SMART-Seq v4 Ultra Low Input RNA kit. Bulk TCR alpha and beta repertoires were sequenced longitudinally to track T-cell clones before and after primary and booster YFV17D yellow fever vaccination. The cohort comprised two healthy male donors, one aged 18 to 30 and one aged 30 to 40 years. Blood was drawn at multiple timepoints before and after primary and secondary immunization, with bulk PBMC replicates and cell subsets isolated. Memory subsets were sorted on days 0, 15 and 45 and at 18 months after primary vaccination, and on days 0, 15 and 45 after the 30-year booster.

The treatment or condition tag for this specimen amounts to: live attenuated yellow fever vaccine strain. A standard Ficoll-Paque protocol was used to isolate PBMCs from peripheral blood. RNA from sorted memory subsets was extracted with the RNeasy Micro Kit. On the study overall, not on this receptor specifically: The secondary T-cell response was weaker than the primary response but faster, peaking on day 5 instead of day 15. Computational filtering was needed because FACS-sorted repertoires could contain abundant contaminating clonotypes from the bulk population. A small share of clonotypes occurred in both CD4 and CD8 compartments, likely arising from convergent recombination. Most clones expanded after primary vaccination (around 96% of CD4 and approximately 86% of CD8) were re-detected after the booster, suggesting that broad memory maintenance occurred. Because only a couple of donors were included in the study, the extent to which the findings can be generalized is limited. On day 0, almost all vaccine-responding clonotypes were found to be below detection in the sorted memory subsets.

TCR cDNA was synthesized by 5'RACE template switching, which introduced a universal primer site and unique molecular identifiers. cDNA synthesis was primed from both the TCR alpha and TCR beta constant segments. Two PCR steps were used to amplify libraries, with sample barcodes and sequencing adapters being added in the second step. Libraries were sequenced on Illumina HiSeq 2500 (2x100 bp) or NovaSeq (2x150 bp). The original pipeline was this. MIGEC handled demultiplexing of reads and collapsing into UMI consensus sequences, while MiXCR performed V(D)J alignment. Vaccine-responding clonotypes were defined with edgeR using replicate PBMC samples, requiring FDR below 0.01 and a log2 fold change above 5 up to day 15. Each bulk clonotype received a CD4 or CD8 identity based on whether the sequenced CD4 or CD8 repertoire contained that clonotype at higher abundance. Clonotype frequencies in memory subsets were weighted by FACS-sorted cell numbers to estimate each clone's distribution across memory phenotypes. The raw public reads went through TCRdb reprocessing: fastp at Q25, MiXCR clone calling, in-frame beta chains kept. Rows with a matching CDR3 protein are joined into one entry that keeps the most common DNA and genes. V and J calls and clone size were set by TCRdb, not the authors. A total of about 13,000 distinct CDR3 sequences appear in this sample, approximately 5% of them only once. Of the sample, less than 55% falls within the top ten clones.

The sequence joins TRBV20-1 to TRBJ2-5; TRBD1 is possibly the D segment (5 matching bases). This specimen consisted of PBMCs, either bulk or a sorted T-cell subset (CD4+, CD8+, memory, or dextramer-sorted; not recorded which), obtained 45 days after the yellow fever booster vaccination. This clonotype originated in a young man who received the YFV17D yellow fever vaccine. The DNA is TGCAGTGCTAGAGATGGGGCCAATAGATTGGGGAACCTTGTAGAGACCCAGTACTTC. This encodes CSARDGANRLGNLVETQYF.